This T cell receptor beta chain emerged from a study of T cell repertoires in cytomegalovirus infection. Study-wide background: TCR beta signatures that were public indicated CMV infection and matching HLA type.

This CDR3 spans 15 amino acids. Trimming removed 5 bases at V and 7 bases at J, with 17 bases between. Germline loops: CDR1 SEHNR, CDR2 FQNEAQ (reference sequence). TCRdb passed the reads through MiXCR, listing each CDR3 protein once. The repertoire has nearly 450,000 distinct CDR3 sequences, about a third of them found once; the top ten carry approximately 15%. Broader study findings: Using cumulative public TCR beta family frequency, the authors identified those who carried CMV together with the relevant HLA. Dominating the ex vivo response were HLA-C-restricted CMV-specific TCR beta clonotypes.

A note on this clonotype: No antigen is known for it.

The clonotype originates from a human donor in good health (CMV status not recorded). Some clones in this sample may be carry-over from other donors' samples. The chain combines TRBV7-9 with TRBJ1-4; D perhaps matches TRBD1 (5 bases). Sequencing was performed on PBMCs. As DNA, the CDR3 is TGTGCCAGCAGCCCATGGGGGAGGCTAAGTGAAAAACTGTTTTTT. Translating it yields CASSPWGRLSEKLFF.